The TCR beta chain described here comes from a study of T-cell reconstitution after alpha-beta-depleted transplantation in children. Germline V lookup: CDR1 MDHEN, CDR2 SYDVKM. V shed 1 base and J shed 6 bases, with 10 bases lying between them. The CDR3 runs 15 residues. This clonotype was observed at least ten times. A library of TCRbeta sequences, prepared with unique molecular identifiers, was generated. TCRdb re-analysed the PCR reads in MiXCR, keeping a single row per CDR3 protein. The table has roughly 120,000 distinct CDR3 sequences, about a tenth seen once. V gene TRBV28 combines with J gene TRBJ1-6; TRBD1 is a possible D gene (6 bases). Sequenced material: PBMCs from the stem cell graft donor, taken from the stem cell graft. This sequence was found in a human donor who donated a stem cell graft to a child with acute lymphoblastic leukemia. CDR3 in DNA: TGTGCCAGCAGTTTATTCGGACAGCTTAATTCACCCCTCCACTTT. Amino acid sequence: CASSLFGQLNSPLHF.